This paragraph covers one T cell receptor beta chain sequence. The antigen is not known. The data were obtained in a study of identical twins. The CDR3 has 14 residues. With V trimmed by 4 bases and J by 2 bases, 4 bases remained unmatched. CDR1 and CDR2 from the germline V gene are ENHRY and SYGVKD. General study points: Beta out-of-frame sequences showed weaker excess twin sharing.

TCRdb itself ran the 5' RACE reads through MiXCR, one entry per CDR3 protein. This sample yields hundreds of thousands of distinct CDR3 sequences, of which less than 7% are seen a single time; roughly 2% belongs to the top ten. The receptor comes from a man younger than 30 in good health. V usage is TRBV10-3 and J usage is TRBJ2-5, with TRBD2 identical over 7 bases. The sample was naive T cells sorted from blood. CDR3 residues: CAISGREWQETQYF. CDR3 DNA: TGTGCCATCAGTGGGCGGGAGTGGCAAGAGACCCAGTACTTC.